In this sample, the clone carrying this TCR beta chain turned up once. What it recognizes is unknown. This sample was included in a study of CD8+ T cells in alopecia areata. In the study overall: Tofacitinib was taken orally by treated patients, and the dose was 5 to 10 mg twice daily. Study-level findings and limits: Higher clonality than in normal scalp was seen in lesional scalp, especially alopecia totalis/universalis.

Following extraction, RNA underwent reverse transcription to cDNA, which served as the sequencing template. The protocol was immunoSEQ multiplex PCR, while the TCRdb copy is restricted to in-frame clones and leaves out a portion. The sample includes more than 140,000 clones, around 83% of them seen just once. This CDR3 has 18 amino acids. J was trimmed by 1 base and V by 6 bases; bases with no gene match: 18. The germline CDR1 and CDR2 sequences are SQVTM and ANQGSEA. As to treatment: oral pan-JAK inhibitor, 5-10 mg twice daily. Both peripheral blood and punch biopsies of lesional scalp skin were obtained from patients who had alopecia areata.

The clonotype comes from a human donor with alopecia areata. The source was CD8+ T cells sorted from blood, collected at week 4, from a patient treated with tofacitinib. The chain couples TRBV29-1 to TRBJ2-3; TRBD2 matches 8 bases. The CDR3 sequence is CSVHAYLPAGGRTDTQYF. Here the CDR3 DNA reads TGCAGCGTCCACGCCTACCTTCCGGCGGGGGGACGCACAGATACGCAGTATTTT.